This passage covers 7 T cell receptor beta chains from one sample sequenced in a study of blood T cell repertoires in COVID-19. The table came from immunoSEQ multiplex PCR; TCRdb's copy has only in-frame clones and leaves some out. The sample has about 300,000 clones; 75% to 90% are singletons. Sequenced: PBMCs or T cells enriched from blood (not recorded which). Source of these receptors: a man aged 55 to 70 who had recovered from COVID-19.

This chain joins TRBV28 and TRBJ1-2; 10 bases fit TRBD1. CDR1 and CDR2 from the germline V gene are MDHEN and SYDVKM. The CDR3 covers 17 residues. V shed 4 bases and J 8 bases; nucleotides not matched to a gene: 16. The CDR3 spells CASSSPDRQGAWGGYTF. The CDR3 DNA is TGTGCCAGCAGTTCCCCCGACCGACAGGGGGCGTGGGGGGGCTACACCTTC.

CDR3 protein: CASSMAGTAVNEKLFF. The DNA of the CDR3 is TGTGCCAGTAGTATGGCCGGGACAGCAGTAAATGAAAAACTGTTTTTT. The rearrangement uses TRBV19 and TRBJ1-4, with TRBD1 matching over 7 bases. This CDR3 spans 16 amino acids. Germline V CDR1 and CDR2: LNHDA, SQIVND (reference sequence). Unmatched junction bases numbered 9, after V lost 3 bases and J lost 5 bases.

The sample holds a few counts of this clone. The rearrangement uses TRBV6-5 and TRBJ1-5, with unresolved D. CDR3 size: 14 residues. With 7 bases removed from V and 5 bases from J, the gap between germline ends came to 15 bases. Germline values: CDR1 MNHEY, CDR2 SVGAGI. The CDR3: CASTHGEGYQPQHF. CDR3 in DNA: TGTGCCAGCACCCACGGGGAGGGCTATCAGCCCCAGCATTTT.

The chain carries TRBV3-1 (or the pseudogene TRBV3-2) and TRBJ2-5, with 7 nucleotides matching TRBD1. V lost 0 bases and J lost 5; bases outside the gene matches: 9. CDR1 LGHDT and CDR2 YNNKEL come from the germline V gene (reference sequence). This CDR3 contains 16 residues. The CDR3, as DNA: TGTGCCAGCAGCCAAGACAGGGGGTCCAGGGGGGAGACCCAGTACTTC. Its translation: CASSQDRGSRGETQYF.

The chain is built from TRBV15 and TRBJ2-3; 12 nucleotides agree with TRBD2. Trimming cost V 3 bases and J 6 bases; bases outside gene matches: 10. The CDR3 totals 17 residues. CDR1 is LNHNV, CDR2 YYDKDF, per germline (reference sequence). CDR3 in amino acids: CATSRDKTSGRTDTQYF. CDR3 nucleotide sequence: TGTGCCACCAGCAGGGATAAAACTAGCGGGAGGACGGATACGCAGTATTTT. Full variable domain (remainder filled in from reference TRBV15 and TRBJ2-3): DAMVIQNPRYQVTQFGKPVTLSCSQTLNHNVMYWYQQKSSQAPKLLFHYYDKDFNNEADTPDNFQSRRPNTSFCFLDIRSPGLGDTAMYLCATSRDKTSGRTDTQYFGPGTRLTVL.

CDR3 amino acids: CASSYSNREKLFF. CDR3 sequence (DNA): TGTGCCAGCAGTTACTCGAATCGGGAAAAACTGTTTTTT. This chain joins TRBV6-5 and TRBJ1-4; no clear D. V gave up 0 bases and J gave up 8 bases, with 7 bases separating them. Germline assignment: CDR1 MNHEY and CDR2 SVGAGI. The CDR3 sequence is 13 residues long.

The chain joins TRBV7-2 to TRBJ1-5, with D possibly being TRBD1 (5 bases). Looked up from germline, CDR1 is SGHTA and CDR2 is FQGNSA. Trimming took off 7 bases at V and 5 bases at J, with 15 bases between the two ends. CDR3 length: 14 residues. The CDR3 region has the DNA TGTGCCAGCACCCCAGGGAGGGACTATCAGCCCCAGCATTTT. Translation gives CASTPGRDYQPQHF. Full variable domain (outside the CDR3, taken from reference TRBV7-2 and TRBJ1-5): GAGVSQSPSNKVTEKGKDVELRCDPISGHTALYWYRQSLGQGLEFLIYFQGNSAPDKSGLPSDRFSAERTGGSVSTLTIQRTQQEDSAVYLCASTPGRDYQPQHFGDGTRLSIL.